Included here is one TCR beta chain sequence, with context. As yet, its antigen is unknown. The CDR3 runs to 15 residues. CDR1 is SNHLY and CDR2 is FYNNEI in the germline V gene. Trimming cost V 7 bases and J 0 bases, with 10 bases left between them. This entry comes from a study of Ad26.COV2.S vaccination and SARS-CoV-2 variants. Study information: Enrollment placed the donor in the COV1001 Ad26.COV2.S trial arm.

Findings and caveats of the study: Compared with placebo recipients, vaccine recipients had higher spike-specific TCR breadth. It was found that vaccine and placebo recipients had similar non-spike TCR breadth.

The treatment is: about 20 received Ad26.COV2.S at low or high dose, single or two shots; roughly five received placebo; per-sample allocation not given. Sampling was done on day 63 after the first vaccine or placebo injection. Donor was an adult aged 18-55 years in Boston. The table came from immunoSEQ multiplex PCR; TCRdb's copy has only in-frame clones and leaves some out. Of more than 300,000 clones listed, around four fifths are singletons. The sequence derives from a person between 18 and 60 years old who received the Ad26.COV2.S COVID-19 vaccine or a placebo. This chain joins TRBV2 and TRBJ2-6, with D perhaps TRBD1 (6 bases). The material was peripheral blood, obtained in a trial of Ad26.COV2.S vaccine versus placebo. The chain's CDR3 is CASKTGYSGANVLTF. The CDR3 region has the DNA TGTGCCAGCAAAACAGGGTACTCTGGGGCCAACGTCCTGACTTTC.